Listed below are T cell receptor beta chains from one sample, sequenced in a study of CD8+ T cells in alopecia areata. Produced via immunoSEQ multiplex PCR; TCRdb's table is partial and in-frame only. The profile shows under 300,000 clones, roughly 63% of them singletons. The sample was CD4+ T cells sorted from blood, taken around week 53, from a patient treated with tofacitinib. Receptors were obtained from a human donor with alopecia areata. Both conserved end residues are part of each CDR3. Each record gives: D gene, clone size, V gene, J gene, CDR3 DNA, CDR3 protein. D genes are given only for firm matches. Clone sizes are given selectively: once, few, many, or a class where the clone is expanded.

TRBD1,NA,TRBV30,TRBJ1-6,TGTGCCTGGAGTCTTACAGGGGGCGAGGATTCACCCCTCCACTTT,CAWSLTGGEDSPLHF
NA,few,TRBV6-6,TRBJ2-2,TGTGCCAGCAGCCCGGACGGAAACACCGGGGAGCTGTTTTTT,CASSPDGNTGELFF
NA,few,TRBV5-6,TRBJ2-7,TGTGCCAGCAGCTTGTACGACGAGCAGTACTTC,CASSLYDEQYF
NA,few,TRBV5-1,TRBJ2-1,TGCGCCAGCAAGGCTCGCCCCTACAATGAGCAGTTCTTC,CASKARPYNEQFF
NA,NA,TRBV6-5,TRBJ2-4,TGTGCCAGCAGTTACTCCGGGATGGCCCCGGGAAACATTCAGTACTTC,CASSYSGMAPGNIQYF
TRBD2,few,TRBV10-1,TRBJ2-1,TGCGCCAGCAGTGGGGGGGGTATAGGGAATGAGCAGTTCTTC,CASSGGGIGNEQFF
NA,once,TRBV4-3,TRBJ1-2,TGCGCCAGCAGCCAAGATCGACAGGCCTATGGCTACACCTTC,CASSQDRQAYGYTF
NA,NA,TRBV6-6,TRBJ2-3,TGTGCCAGCACCAAAGGTACCCACACAGATACGCAGTATTTT,CASTKGTHTDTQYF
NA,few,TRBV5-1,TRBJ2-7,TGCGCCAGCAGCCCTACTTGGACAGTCTCGAGCTCCTACGAGCAGTACTTC,CASSPTWTVSSSYEQYF
TRBD1,NA,TRBV4-3,TRBJ2-3,TGCGCCAGCAGCGCAAGGGGACAGGGGACGGATACGCAGTATTTT,CASSARGQGTDTQYF
NA,few,TRBV6-1,TRBJ1-1,TGTGCCAGCACCCTCCGACGTTTCACTGAAGCTTTCTTT,CASTLRRFTEAFF
TRBD1,NA,TRBV10-3,TRBJ1-1,TGTGCCATCCGGGAACAGGGGGCGAATGAAGCTTTCTTT,CAIREQGANEAFF
NA,few,TRBV7-9,TRBJ1-1,TGTGCCAGCAGCTTTGGGGAAACTGAAGCTTTCTTT,CASSFGETEAFF
NA,many,TRBV7-2,TRBJ2-3,TGTGCCAGCAGCTTAGCCACTCTGTCCGCGGGGGATACGCAGTATTTT,CASSLATLSAGDTQYF
NA,NA,TRBV2,TRBJ2-7,TGTGCCAGCAGCTTTTCTCGAGAGCAGTACTTC,CASSFSREQYF
NA,NA,TRBV30,TRBJ1-5,TGTGCCTGGAGTGTACGGTCCGGGGATCAGCCCCAGCATTTT,CAWSVRSGDQPQHF
NA,NA,TRBV4-2,TRBJ1-1,TGTGCCAGCAGCCAGCCTCAGCTGCACACTGAAGCTTTCTTT,CASSQPQLHTEAFF
NA,NA,TRBV6-5,TRBJ2-7,TGTGCCAGCGGCTACGAGCAGTACTTC,CASGYEQYF
TRBD1,NA,TRBV5-1,TRBJ1-2,TGCGCCAGCAGCGAGGACAGGGGCTATGGCTACACCTTC,CASSEDRGYGYTF
NA,NA,TRBV5-6,TRBJ1-2,TGTGCCAGCACCACCTTCCACATTAACTATGGCTACACCTTC,CASTTFHINYGYTF
TRBD1,NA,TRBV5-1,TRBJ1-6,TGCGCCAGCAGCAACCCAGGGGGCGATTCACCCCTCCACTTT,CASSNPGGDSPLHF
NA,NA,TRBV15,TRBJ1-1,TGTGCCACCAGCAGACCCCCGGGAGAAGCTTTCTTT,CATSRPPGEAFF
NA,NA,TRBV4-1,TRBJ1-1,TGCGCCAGCAGGGACCGACGTGGGGGAACTGAAGCTTTCTTT,CASRDRRGGTEAFF
TRBD1,few,TRBV29-1,TRBJ2-5,TGCAGCGCACGGACAGGGGTAGAGACCCAGTACTTC,CSARTGVETQYF
NA,few,TRBV29-1,TRBJ2-7,TGCAGCGTCCGAACGGACAGTTCCTACGAGCAGTACTTC,CSVRTDSSYEQYF
TRBD1,once,TRBV5-4,TRBJ1-3,TGTGCCAGCAGCACGGGACAGTACTCTGGAAACACCATATATTTT,CASSTGQYSGNTIYF
NA,NA,TRBV9,TRBJ2-6,TGTGCCAGCAGCTTCCGCGGGGAGGCCGACTCTGGGGCCAACGTCCTGACTTTC,CASSFRGEADSGANVLTF
NA,NA,TRBV29-1,TRBJ2-3,TGCAGCCTGGAAGGGTACAATACGCAGTATTTT,CSLEGYNTQYF
NA,NA,TRBV30,TRBJ2-7,TGTGCCTGGAGTGTACAGGGACCCGGAGCCTACGAGCAGTACTTC,CAWSVQGPGAYEQYF
NA,few,TRBV30,TRBJ1-2,TGTGCCTGGAGTTCATCCGTTAACGGCTACACCTTC,CAWSSSVNGYTF
NA,NA,TRBV29-1,TRBJ2-5,TGCAGCGTTGCGGGGGCCGATGAGACCCAGTACTTC,CSVAGADETQYF
TRBD1,NA,TRBV29-1,TRBJ2-7,TGCAGCGTGGGGCGGTACGTACCGGACAGGGTTGCCGAGCAGTACTTC,CSVGRYVPDRVAEQYF
NA,NA,TRBV29-1,TRBJ1-1,TGCAGCGTTGGGGTCCGTGAAGCTTTCTTT,CSVGVREAFF
NA,NA,TRBV7-8,TRBJ1-1,TGTGCCAGCAGCTTAGCACAGCACATGAACACTGAAGCTTTCTTT,CASSLAQHMNTEAFF
NA,NA,TRBV29-1,TRBJ1-1,TGCAGCGTCGGTCCCTTTGGGGCCGCCTTGAACACTGAAGCTTTCTTT,CSVGPFGAALNTEAFF
TRBD1,few,TRBV5-6,TRBJ2-5,TGTGCCAGCAGCGGATGGGACAGGGCCGGAGAGACCCAGTACTTC,CASSGWDRAGETQYF
NA,once,TRBV5-6,TRBJ2-5,TGTGCCAGCAGCACCTTCGGCCGTCGGACGGAGTTTGTCGACTTC,CASSTFGRRTEFVDF
NA,NA,TRBV29-1,TRBJ1-2,TGCAGCTACCAGCTAGACTATGGCTACACCTTC,CSYQLDYGYTF
TRBD2,NA,TRBV6-5,TRBJ2-1,TGTGCCAGCAGAATTAGACCCGGGGGGAATGAGCAGTTCTTC,CASRIRPGGNEQFF
NA,NA,TRBV6-5,TRBJ1-4,TGTGCCAGCAGAACCCTGGGCGAAAAACTGTTTTTT,CASRTLGEKLFF
NA,NA,TRBV5-6,TRBJ1-2,TGTGCCAGCAGCTTGACGCGTGGCTACACCTTC,CASSLTRGYTF
TRBD2,once,TRBV30,TRBJ2-3,TGTGCCTGGAGCGGAAGCGGGGGGCGCACAGATACGCAGTATTTT,CAWSGSGGRTDTQYF
NA,NA,TRBV29-1,TRBJ1-1,TGCAGCGTCGCAGACCGAATGAACACTGAAGCTTTCTTT,CSVADRMNTEAFF
NA,NA,TRBV15,TRBJ2-5,TGTGCCACCTCCAGGGAAGAGACCCAGTACTTC,CATSREETQYF
NA,once,TRBV30,TRBJ2-6,TGTGCCTGGAGTCCGAGGGGAGCTGTCGGGGCCAACGTCCTGACTTTC,CAWSPRGAVGANVLTF
NA,NA,TRBV7-2,TRBJ1-5,TGTGCCAGCAGCGCCCTGGGGCAGCCCCAGCATTTT,CASSALGQPQHF
TRBD1,few,TRBV9,TRBJ1-2,TGTGCCAGCACCAAAGAGACAGGGTCTATGTATGGCTACACCTTC,CASTKETGSMYGYTF
NA,few,TRBV11-2,TRBJ2-6,TGTGCCAGCAGCTCCCTCCACCCTGACGGCAGCTCTGGGGCCAACGTCCTGACTTTC,CASSSLHPDGSSGANVLTF